The 27 T cell receptor beta chains listed next were all sequenced from one sample in a study of blood T cells in healthy people across ages. Then a second PCR, running roughly 7 to 11 cycles, was carried out with a sample-barcoded 5' primer and a J-beta primer mix. TCRdb analysed the 5' RACE reads with MiXCR anew, one entry per CDR3 protein. The table records about 800,000 distinct CDR3 sequences, roughly 25% of them present only once. These same data were also listed under a study on T cells of mothers and their children.

Specimen: blood. These receptors were collected from a boy aged 5-17 years in good health.

The V call is TRBV29-1, the J call TRBJ2-5, with a tentative D call TRBD1 (6 bases). Germline V gene data show CDR1 as SQVTM and CDR2 as ANQGSEA. The length of the CDR3 is 11 residues. V lost 5 bases and J 3 bases, leaving 7 bases between the germline ends. The CDR3 spells CSVRDKETQYF. CDR3 bases: TGCAGCGTTCGGGACAAAGAGACCCAGTACTTC.

This clonotype turned up a few times. The chain couples TRBV6-2 or TRBV6-3 to TRBJ2-5; TRBD2 matches 15 bases. The CDR3 runs to 17 residues. CDR1 is MNHEY, CDR2 SVGEGT, per germline. V gave up 2 bases and J gave up 5 bases; unmatched junction bases: 6. The CDR3 reads CASSYHSGLAGGETQYF. The CDR3 DNA reads as TGTGCCAGCAGTTACCATAGCGGACTAGCGGGAGGGGAGACCCAGTACTTC.

This rearrangement joins TRBV7-9 to TRBJ2-3; 8 bases are shared with TRBD1. Germline values: CDR1 SEHNR, CDR2 FQNEAQ (reference sequence). The CDR3 sequence is 15 residues long. V was pared by 4 bases and J by 4 bases, with 7 bases of the junction left unmatched. The CDR3 bases are TGTGCCAGCAGCTACGACAGGGGAGGCGCAGATACGCAGTATTTT. Translation gives CASSYDRGGADTQYF.

This clonotype was counted only a few times. The V gene is TRBV4-3, the J gene TRBJ2-7; D not certain. The CDR3 consists of 14 residues. Germline values: CDR1 LGHNA, CDR2 YSLEER. The V end was cut by 0 bases, the J end by 0 bases, with 6 bases between. For the CDR3, the DNA is TGCGCCAGCAGCCAAGACGCCAACTCCTACGAGCAGTACTTC. It codes for CASSQDANSYEQYF.

This clonotype came up a few times. This sequence joins TRBV5-1 and TRBJ2-1; possibly TRBD2 for D (5 bases). There are 14 residues in the CDR3. Germline CDR1 reads SGHRS; CDR2 reads YFSETQ. V was pared by 1 base and J by 6 bases, with 11 bases between. CDR3: CASSLLPGSNEQFF. The CDR3 coding sequence is TGCGCCAGCAGCTTGCTACCGGGAAGCAATGAGCAGTTCTTC.

This chain links TRBV6-1 with TRBJ2-5; D might be TRBD1 or TRBD2, each matching 5 bases. V gave up 6 bases and J gave up 4 bases, with 15 bases separating them. The V gene's germline CDR1 is MNHNS and CDR2 SASEGT. The CDR3 length is 14 residues. The CDR3 sequence is CASRVGLGTETQYF. In nucleotides, the CDR3 is TGTGCCAGCAGGGTAGGACTGGGGACAGAGACCCAGTACTTC.

The chain combines TRBV20-1 with TRBJ1-5; the D gene is possibly TRBD1 (5 bases). This CDR3 has 12 residues. V gave up 7 bases and J gave up 5 bases, with 12 bases separating them. Germline V lookup: CDR1 DFQATT, CDR2 SNEGSKA (reference sequence). DNA of the CDR3: TGCAGTGTTATCGGGACGGATCAGCCCCAGCATTTT. Translation: CSVIGTDQPQHF.

This clonotype has just one count. V gene TRBV5-1 combines with J gene TRBJ2-6; D is uncertain. Germline V gene lookup returns CDR1 SGHRS and CDR2 YFSETQ. The germline V and J ends were trimmed by 7 bases and 4 bases, with 15 bases remaining between them. The CDR3 consists of 15 residues. CDR3 nucleotides: TGCGCCAGCCGAATACGTGAGCCCGGGGCCAACGTCCTGACTTTC. It specifies CASRIREPGANVLTF.

This clonotype has only a few counts. The chain uses TRBV11-2 and TRBJ2-5, with TRBD2 as a possible D gene (5 bases). V lost 7 bases, J lost 2 bases, and 14 bases lay in between. CDR1 is SGHAT and CDR2 is FQNNGV in the germline V gene. The CDR3 is made up of 14 amino acids. The CDR3 region is CASTRGFSQETQYF. The CDR3 nucleotides read TGTGCCAGCACCCGAGGGTTTAGTCAAGAGACCCAGTACTTC.

This clonotype was picked up a small number of times. With a much larger clone just one base away, this may be a read error. The chain uses TRBV6-2 or TRBV6-3 and TRBJ2-1, with 10 bases matching TRBD2. The CDR3 consists of 15 residues. Germline assignment: CDR1 MNHEY and CDR2 SVGEGT. The CDR3 sequence: CASSLSGRDDNERFF. CDR3 coding DNA: TGTGCCAGCAGTCTAAGCGGGAGGGATGACAATGAGCGGTTCTTC.

The chain couples TRBV4-3 to TRBJ2-5; D gene ambiguous. Trimming removed 1 base from V and 0 bases from J, with 12 bases in between. This CDR3 region has 16 residues. Germline lookup yields CDR1 LGHNA and CDR2 YSLEER. The DNA of the CDR3 is TGCGCCAGCAGCCAAGCCCGGACCGTGTACCAAGAGACCCAGTACTTC. Amino acids: CASSQARTVYQETQYF.

CDR3 in amino acids: CASSLEVAGGGDTQYF. The CDR3 nucleotides read TGTGCCAGCAGCTTAGAGGTAGCGGGGGGAGGAGATACGCAGTATTTT. The rearrangement joins TRBV7-6 to TRBJ2-3; TRBD2 matches 10 bases. V lost 1 base and J lost 5; bases outside the gene matches: 6. The CDR3 has 16 residues. CDR1 is SGHVS and CDR2 is FNYEAQ in the germline V gene.

This chain connects TRBV25-1 to TRBJ1-1; perhaps TRBD1 as D (6 bases). Per the germline V gene, CDR1 is MGHDK and CDR2 is SYGVNS. The CDR3 has 13 amino acids. Trimming took off 5 bases at V and 4 bases at J, with 11 bases between the two ends. CDR3 DNA: TGTGCCAGCAGTACAGGGAGGACCACTGAAGCTTTCTTT. Its translation: CASSTGRTTEAFF. Combining the CDR3 with reference TRBV25-1 and TRBJ1-1 gives the whole variable domain EADIYQTPRYLVIGTGKKITLECSQTMGHDKMYWYQQDPGMELHLIHYSYGVNSTEKGDLSSESTVSRIRTEHFPLTLESARPSHTSQYLCASSTGRTTEAFFGQGTRLTVV.

This clonotype has only a few counts. The CDR3, as DNA: TGCAGCGCAAGGGGGACCGGGACGGCATACGAGCAGTACTTC. Translated: CSARGTGTAYEQYF. The J gene is TRBJ2-7, the V gene TRBV29-1; tentatively, D is TRBD1 (6 bases). V was clipped by 7 bases and J by 4 bases, with 20 bases between them. CDR3 length: 14 amino acids. Germline V lookup: CDR1 SQVTM, CDR2 ANQGSEA.

This clonotype was observed a handful of times. The chain joins TRBV7-3 to TRBJ2-7, with TRBD1 as a possible D gene (6 bases). V lost 5 bases to trimming and J lost 6 bases, with 14 bases between them. The germline V gene has CDR1 SGHTA and CDR2 FQGTGA. The CDR3 is 13 residues long. DNA for the CDR3: TGTGCCAGCAGCCCGGACAGCCACGGCGAGCAGTACTTC. Its translation is CASSPDSHGEQYF. The whole variable domain, remainder taken from reference TRBV7-3 and TRBJ2-7, is GAGVSQTPSNKVTEKGKYVELRCDPISGHTALYWYRQSLGQGPEFLIYFQGTGAADDSGLPNDRFFAVRPEGSVSTLKIQRTERGDSAVYLCASSPDSHGEQYFGPGTRLTVT.

The chain uses TRBV7-9 and TRBJ2-5, with 16 bases identical to TRBD2. This CDR3 has 17 residues. The V and J ends lost 5 bases and 5 bases, in that order; junction bases with no gene match: 8. Germline CDR1 and CDR2: SEHNR and FQNEAQ (reference sequence). The CDR3 sequence: CASSPGTSGGAGETQYF. CDR3 bases: TGTGCCAGCAGCCCAGGGACTAGCGGGGGGGCCGGGGAGACCCAGTACTTC.

This clonotype was detected ten times or more. One end of the junction is discordant with germline, which a read error may explain. V usage is TRBV29-1 and J usage is TRBJ2-1, with D possibly matching TRBD2 (6 bases). The CDR3 contains 12 residues. The germline gives CDR1 SQVTM, CDR2 ANQGSEA. The CDR3 protein is CSVDIGTPQIVF. The DNA of the CDR3 is TGCAGCGTCGATATCGGGACTCCCCAAATCGTCTTC.

This clonotype has a handful of counts. The V gene is TRBV7-9, the J gene TRBJ2-1; tentative D call: TRBD2 (5 bases). From germline, CDR1 is SEHNR and CDR2 FQNEAQ (reference sequence). V lost 2 bases, J lost 1 base, and 9 bases lay in between. The CDR3 has 15 amino acids. The CDR3 spells CASSLSGVSYNEQFF. Written as DNA, the CDR3 is TGTGCCAGCAGCTTATCCGGGGTTTCCTACAATGAGCAGTTCTTC.

The V gene is TRBV5-4, the J gene TRBJ2-5; D gene ambiguous. CDR3 size: 14 residues. Germline CDR1 is SGHNT and CDR2 is YYREEE (reference sequence). V was cut by 2 bases and J by 4 bases, with 12 bases left in between. CDR3 loop: CASSFRTTGETQYF. The CDR3 DNA reads TGTGCCAGCAGCTTTAGAACGACCGGAGAGACCCAGTACTTC.

This clonotype showed up just a few times. The chain uses TRBV25-1 and TRBJ1-1, with unresolved D. Trimming removed 4 bases at V and 1 base at J, with 16 bases between. This CDR3 spans 16 amino acids. Germline CDR1 and CDR2: MGHDK and SYGVNS. The CDR3 protein is CASSAPPPEGNTEAFF. The CDR3 DNA is TGTGCCAGCAGTGCCCCCCCACCGGAAGGGAACACTGAAGCTTTCTTT.

The J gene is TRBJ1-1, the V gene TRBV28, with D possibly TRBD1 on 6 matching bases. Trimming took 7 bases from V and 4 from J, leaving 13 bases between them. Germline lookup yields CDR1 MDHEN and CDR2 SYDVKM. The CDR3 is made up of 13 amino acids. In DNA, the CDR3 is TGTGCCAGCACTTGGACAGAACTCACTGAAGCTTTCTTT. As protein: CASTWTELTEAFF.

This chain links TRBV27 with TRBJ2-1; 9 positions agree with TRBD2. The junction had 7 bases not matched to a gene; V was cut back by 5 bases and J by 2 bases. The CDR3 spans 16 residues. The germline V gene encodes CDR1 MNHEY and CDR2 SMNVEV (reference sequence). DNA for the CDR3: TGTGCCAGCAGTCTAAGGGCGGGAGGGACCTACAATGAGCAGTTCTTC. Amino acids: CASSLRAGGTYNEQFF.

This chain joins TRBV7-8 and TRBJ2-7, with TRBD2 matching 7 bases. Trimming at V came to 1 base and at J to 2 bases, leaving 8 bases not matched to a gene. This CDR3 contains 16 residues. Per germline, CDR1 SGHVS and CDR2 FQNEAQ. Written as DNA, the CDR3 is TGTGCCAGCAGCTTAGGACAGCGGGGCGCACCCTACGAGCAGTACTTC. Translation: CASSLGQRGAPYEQYF.

This clonotype has only a few counts. The chain uses TRBV29-1 and TRBJ2-1, with 7 positions matching TRBD2. The ends lost 6 bases at V and 2 bases at J; junction bases unmatched: 10. Germline lookup yields CDR1 SQVTM and CDR2 ANQGSEA. The CDR3 is 15 amino acids. Here the CDR3 reads CSVPLGGTTYNEQFF. The CDR3 DNA reads as TGCAGCGTCCCGCTCGGGGGGACTACCTACAATGAGCAGTTCTTC.

The V and J genes are TRBV7-9 and TRBJ1-2, with 11 bases aligning to TRBD1. Germline assignment: CDR1 SEHNR and CDR2 FQNEAQ (reference sequence). This CDR3 region has 15 residues. J lost 7 bases, V lost 5 bases, and 9 bases had no gene match. The CDR3 here is CASSTSAGTGGGYTF. In DNA, the CDR3 is TGTGCCAGCAGCACATCAGCCGGGACAGGGGGTGGCTACACCTTC.

This chain joins TRBV24-1 and TRBJ2-5; no clear D gene. The J call may be faulty, since TRBJ2-7 better matches the DNA end. CDR1 and CDR2 (germline): KGHDR, SFDVKD. The CDR3 spans 16 residues. CDR3 in DNA: TGTGCCACCAGTGACTATGACTCCTTTGGCCACTACGAGCAGTACTTC. Its protein product is CATSDYDSFGHYEQYF.

Only a few counts were recorded for this clonotype. Sequence at one end of the junction differs from germline and may be a read error. The chain joins TRBV28 to TRBJ2-5, with TRBD2 matching over 11 bases. With the DNA end fitting TRBJ2-1 better, the J assignment may be wrong. The CDR3 has 15 residues. In germline, CDR1 is MDHEN, CDR2 SYDVKM. The CDR3 DNA follows: TGTGCCGGCAGGTATACTAGCGGGGGCCTAACCGAGCAGTTCTTC. Amino acid sequence: CAGRYTSGGLTEQFF.